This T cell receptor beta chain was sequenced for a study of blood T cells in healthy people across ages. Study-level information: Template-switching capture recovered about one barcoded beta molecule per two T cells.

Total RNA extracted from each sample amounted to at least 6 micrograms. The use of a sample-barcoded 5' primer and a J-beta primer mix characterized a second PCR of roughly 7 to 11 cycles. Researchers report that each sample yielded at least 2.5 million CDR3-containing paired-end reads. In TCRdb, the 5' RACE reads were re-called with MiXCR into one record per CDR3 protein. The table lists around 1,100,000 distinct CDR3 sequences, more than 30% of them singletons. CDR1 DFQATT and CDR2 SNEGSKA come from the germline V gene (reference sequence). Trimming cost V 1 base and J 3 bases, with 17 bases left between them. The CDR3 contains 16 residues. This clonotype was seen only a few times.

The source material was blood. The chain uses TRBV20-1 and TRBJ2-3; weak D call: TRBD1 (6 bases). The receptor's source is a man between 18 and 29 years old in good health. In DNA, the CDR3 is TGCAGTGCTAGAGTTGGGACCCAGAGGGGGACAGATACGCAGTATTTT. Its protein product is CSARVGTQRGTDTQYF.